This T cell receptor (beta chain) was sequenced during a study of blood T cells in healthy people across ages (dated by TCRdb to about 2015). Broadly, across the study: In model experiments, template switching captured about one uniquely barcoded TCR beta cDNA molecule for every two T cells. The study measured age-related changes in TCR beta repertoire diversity using deep sequencing normalized with unique cDNA molecular identifiers. The donors were split into four age groups: young (average around 17 years), middle-aged (roughly 39), aged (about 56) and long-lived (82). To avoid experimental bias, donors of different ages were spread randomly across the sequencing lanes. Two additional independent replicas of 1 million unique cDNA reads from the same blood draw were analyzed for two donors (one aged 18 to 30 and one aged 80 or older).

Results and caveats for the whole study, not just this receptor: Bulk unsorted PBMC profiling prevented conclusive comparison of naive and antigen-experienced compartments. As age increased, observed TCR beta diversity per million T cells dropped in a roughly linear way, and a significant reduction was already evident by age about 40. A strong correlation was found between observed TCR beta diversity and the percentage of naive T cells measured by flow cytometry. The CMV infection status of donors was not known, potentially confounding age-related changes in expanded clonotypes. Estimates of total diversity based on one million sequenced T cells were regarded as lower bounds and as underestimates. Compared with the aged group, more naive CD4+ T cells, fewer expanded clones and increased TCR diversity were shown by the long-lived group, suggesting age selection.

Libraries came from 5' RACE. The sequencing machine was an Illumina HiSeq 2500. A second PCR of about 6 to 11 cycles was run with a J-beta primer mix and a sample-barcoded 5' primer. Each TCR beta cDNA molecule received a unique molecular identifier from a template-switch 5' adaptor carrying 12 random nucleotides. Each sample yielded at least 2.5 million CDR3-containing paired-end reads. First-strand cDNA was synthesized from all RNA with the Mint cDNA synthesis kit, primed by a TRBC-specific oligonucleotide. All cDNA was treated with uracil-DNA glycosylase and then went through a first 18-cycle PCR with the universal primers M1SS and BC2_uni_R. The paper's data handling went like this. For normalization, 1 million high-quality reads were randomly selected from each sample, with every read carrying a distinct molecular identifier. Instead of being binned into consensus sequences, reads with shared molecular identifiers were discarded. MiTCR, set to a Q25 quality threshold and the strictest error-elimination algorithm, was used for CDR3 identification, clonotype clustering and error correction. Lower-bound total TCR beta diversity was estimated with a nonparametric unseen species model using Euler transformation. The public sequencing data were trimmed at Q25 with fastp and processed into clonotypes with MiXCR by TCRdb, which kept only in-frame beta chains. CDR3 protein duplicates are merged, each entry listing the most common genes and DNA. The V and J calls and clone size are TCRdb's, not the authors'. The sample records 1.2 million to 1.5 million distinct CDR3 sequences, 35% to 45% of which are singletons. The ten top clones hold 7.9% of the sample.

On this clonotype: The antigen it binds to is not known. A junction end diverges from the germline sequence, so it may reflect a read error.

Systemically healthy Caucasian individuals from Russia, some 36 in total and aged roughly 6 to 100 years, were included as donors. Around 10 milliliters of peripheral blood were drawn from each donor into EDTA-treated Vacutainer tubes. PBMCs were isolated by Ficoll-Paque density-gradient centrifugation, with at least 7 million obtained per sample. Total RNA, at least 6 micrograms per sample, was extracted from PBMCs with Trizol reagent. Naive CD45RAhigh/CD27high T cell percentages were measured by flow cytometry on a PBMC aliquot from every donor. The origin of this receptor is a woman between 18 and 30 years old in good health. Material: blood.

In nucleotides, the sequence is TGTGCCAGCAGCGAAGACTTCGGAGGGGGGGAGCAGTACTTC. Translated, it reads CASSEDFGGGEQYF. This receptor chain uses TRBV3-1 and TRBJ2-5; TRBD2 is a weak D gene call, 7 bases matching. The germline V gene (reference sequence) supplies CDR1 LGHDT and CDR2 YNNKEL. Including the terminal cysteine and phenylalanine, the CDR3 comprises 14 residues. This entry keeps only the CDR3 DNA: 42 bases, framed from base 1.